The source of this T cell receptor (beta chain) is a study of early T cells in non-severe SARS-CoV-2 infection. Study-wide results and caveats: Using VDJdb, the matching emphasized anti-spike CD8 responses while missing private and CD4 specificities.

The CDR3 spans 14 residues. Germline lookup yields CDR1 MNHEY and CDR2 SVGEGT. V lost 2 bases and J lost 2, with 10 bases in between. Unique molecular identifiers tagged individual cDNA molecules. TCRdb reprocessed the 5' RACE reads with MiXCR, giving one entry per CDR3 protein. The sample shows about 87,000 distinct CDR3 sequences, approximately 15% of them seen only once. This clonotype was counted a single time. Its antigen is as yet unknown. The sequenced sample consisted of whole blood. V gene TRBV6-2 or TRBV6-3 combines with J gene TRBJ2-7, with D perhaps given as TRBD1 or TRBD2 (5 bases each). The sequence came from an adult who was a healthcare worker with PCR-confirmed SARS-CoV-2 infection or an uninfected control (not recorded which). CDR3 DNA: TGTGCCAGCAGTTACGGTCTGGGACCCTACGAGCAGTACTTC. Its protein product is CASSYGLGPYEQYF.